Sequencing of this T cell receptor (beta chain) was carried out in a study of cytomegalovirus exposure and HLA in healthy donors. The germline CDR1 and CDR2 sequences are KGHSH and LQKENI. CDR3 length: 14 residues. The V segment lost 3 bases and the J segment 8 bases; nucleotides outside the gene matches: 9. Amplification used 60 Vbeta primers and 13 Jbeta primers. Original data processing: In a later analysis, of some 80 million unique beta chains, about 12 million appeared in at least two donors. Measured with immunoSEQ multiplex PCR; TCRdb has only the in-frame clones, and not every one. From that table come the V and J calls and clone size; the DNA was used to work out D and trimming. Altogether around 150,000 clones are present, 75% being singletons, with the ten largest covering about 11%. The donors were healthy bone marrow donors.

Sequenced sample: PBMCs. The receptor comes from a man aged 18 to 30 in good health and CMV-seropositive. V is TRBV18 and J is TRBJ1-2, with 7 bases lining up with TRBD1. This CDR3 is CASSPPGTAKGYTF. Here the CDR3 DNA reads TGTGCCAGCTCACCGCCCGGGACAGCCAAGGGCTACACCTTC.